This entry features one TCR beta chain sequence. These data originate in a study of cytomegalovirus exposure and HLA in healthy donors. The PCR ran on 60 Vbeta and 13 Jbeta primers. Profiling relied on immunoSEQ multiplex PCR, and the TCRdb table lists in-frame clones only, not all of them. The sample shows approximately 210,000 clones, and roughly 0.98% sits with its ten largest clones. V lost 1 base to trimming and J lost 3 bases; unmatched junction nucleotides: 12. CDR1 LGHNA and CDR2 YSLEER come from the germline V gene. The CDR3 is 21 residues long. The chain uses TRBV4-3 and TRBJ2-2; TRBD2 matches at 15 bases. This receptor was taken from a woman aged 25-40 years in good health and CMV-seropositive. The specimen sequenced was PBMCs. The CDR3 DNA follows: TGCGCCAGCAGCCAAGGCCACAGAGGACTAGCGGGAGGGCCTTACACCGGGGAGCTGTTTTTT. It codes for CASSQGHRGLAGGPYTGELFF.